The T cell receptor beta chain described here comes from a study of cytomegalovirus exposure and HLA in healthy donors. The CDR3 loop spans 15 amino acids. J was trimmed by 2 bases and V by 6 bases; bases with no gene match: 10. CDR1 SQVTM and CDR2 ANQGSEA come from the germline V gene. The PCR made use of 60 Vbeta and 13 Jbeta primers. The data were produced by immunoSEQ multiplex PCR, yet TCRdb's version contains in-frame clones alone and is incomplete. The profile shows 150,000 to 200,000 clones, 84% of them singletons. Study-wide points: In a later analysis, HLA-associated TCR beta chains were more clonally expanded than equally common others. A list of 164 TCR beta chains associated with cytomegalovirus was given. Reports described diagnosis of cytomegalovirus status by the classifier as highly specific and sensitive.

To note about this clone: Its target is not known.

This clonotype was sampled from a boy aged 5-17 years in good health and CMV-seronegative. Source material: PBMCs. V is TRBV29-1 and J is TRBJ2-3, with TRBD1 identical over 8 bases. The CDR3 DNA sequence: TGCAGCGTCCTACAGGGGGTAGGCCACACAGATACGCAGTATTTT. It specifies CSVLQGVGHTDTQYF.